These 2 T cell receptor beta chains were all obtained from the same sample, sequenced in a study of T cell repertoires in cytomegalovirus infection. A single record per CDR3 protein comes from TCRdb applying MiXCR to the reads. The sample holds approximately 750,000 distinct CDR3 sequences, under 40% seen once. Sequencing was performed on PBMCs. All receptors derive from a human donor in good health (CMV status not recorded). Some clones in this sample may be carry-over from other donors' samples.

This clonotype was detected many times. The chain is built from TRBV6-5 and TRBJ2-2, with D unresolved. There are 14 residues in the CDR3. Germline V gene sequence: CDR1 MNHEY, CDR2 SVGAGI. V was pared by 2 bases and J by 1 base, with 5 bases between. The CDR3 DNA follows: TGTGCCAGCAGTTACGGGATGAACACCGGGGAGCTGTTTTTT. This gives the protein CASSYGMNTGELFF.

The V call is TRBV7-2, the J call TRBJ2-7, with 9 nucleotides matching TRBD1. V shed 5 bases and J 2 bases; nucleotides not matched to a gene: 7. Germline V gene data show CDR1 as SGHTA and CDR2 as FQGNSA. This CDR3 is 15 amino acids long. The CDR3 protein is CASSPRGTGTYEQYF. Written as DNA, the CDR3 is TGTGCCAGCAGCCCACGAGGGACAGGGACCTACGAGCAGTACTTC.